This is a list of T cell receptor beta chains from one sample in a study of beta chain features in type 1 diabetes. This table comes from immunoSEQ multiplex PCR, and its TCRdb copy is limited to in-frame clones, with some not included. The sample lists 810,000 or so clones, roughly 15% seen once, with 0.02% to 0.025% in the top ten. The sequenced material came from naive CD4+ T cells from blood. These receptors came from a woman under 30 in good health. Both conserved end residues are part of each CDR3. The D gene is left open where the match is weak. Some rows have no size entry. The others give once, few or many, or a class for an expanded clone.

v_gene	d_gene	abundance	j_gene	CDR3aa	CDR3nt
TRBV7-8	NA	few	TRBJ2-5	CASSFRREETQYF	TGTGCCAGCAGCTTTAGGCGAGAAGAGACCCAGTACTTC
TRBV27	TRBD1	few	TRBJ2-2	CASSTRTGHGTGELFF	TGTGCCAGCAGTACCCGGACAGGGCATGGAACCGGGGAGCTGTTTTTT
TRBV7-2	NA	few	TRBJ2-1	CASSPGLGNYNEQFF	TGTGCCAGCAGCCCTGGACTGGGCAACTACAATGAGCAGTTCTTC
TRBV28	TRBD1	few	TRBJ2-7	CASSLRQGIVYEQYF	TGTGCCAGCAGTTTAAGACAGGGAATTGTCTACGAGCAGTACTTC
TRBV30	NA	NA	TRBJ1-1	CAWSVRGRAWVNTEAFF	TGTGCCTGGAGTGTACGGGGCAGGGCCTGGGTGAACACTGAAGCTTTCTTT
TRBV28	TRBD2	few	TRBJ2-1	CASSHSGSGNNEQFF	TGTGCCAGCAGTCATAGCGGGAGTGGTAACAATGAGCAGTTCTTC
TRBV5-8	TRBD1	few	TRBJ1-2	CASSRGQIYGYTF	TGTGCCAGCAGCAGGGGGCAGATCTATGGCTACACCTTC
TRBV29-1	NA	NA	TRBJ2-5	CSVESAAGWATQYF	TGCAGCGTTGAATCTGCGGCAGGGTGGGCGACCCAGTACTTC
TRBV7-9	TRBD2	few	TRBJ2-5	CASSLRPLSGRSKRETQYF	TGTGCCAGCAGCTTAAGACCTTTGAGCGGGAGATCCAAGCGGGAGACCCAGTACTTC
TRBV5-1	NA	few	TRBJ2-1	CASSLDRYNEQFF	TGCGCCAGCAGCTTAGACCGCTACAATGAGCAGTTCTTC
TRBV6-5	TRBD1	few	TRBJ2-1	CASSYSGQGTSNEQFF	TGTGCCAGCAGTTACTCGGGACAGGGGACCAGCAATGAGCAGTTCTTC
TRBV2	NA	once	TRBJ2-2	CASSEAGAHTGELFF	TGTGCCAGCAGTGAGGCAGGGGCCCACACCGGGGAGCTGTTTTTT
TRBV5-4	NA	few	TRBJ2-2	CASSFFGGGGELFF	TGTGCCAGCAGCTTCTTCGGGGGCGGCGGGGAGCTGTTTTTT
TRBV6-6	NA	NA	TRBJ1-1	CASSYSWGGNTEAFF	TGTGCCAGCAGTTACTCGTGGGGAGGGAACACTGAAGCTTTCTTT
TRBV18	TRBD1	few	TRBJ1-2	CASSPQGQGNYGYTF	TGTGCCAGCTCACCCCAGGGACAGGGAAACTATGGCTACACCTTC
TRBV6-1	NA	few	TRBJ2-7	CASSDLPGLNYEQYF	TGTGCCAGCAGTGACCTACCGGGACTCAACTACGAGCAGTACTTC
TRBV7-2	TRBD1	NA	TRBJ1-2	CASSFRQGAGASNYGYTF	TGTGCCAGCAGCTTCCGACAGGGAGCGGGGGCTTCTAACTATGGCTACACCTTC
TRBV29-1	TRBD1	few	TRBJ1-5	CSVSDRENQPQHF	TGCAGCGTCTCGGACAGGGAAAACCAGCCCCAGCATTTT
TRBV9	NA	NA	TRBJ2-1	CASSVGGQYNEQFF	TGTGCCAGCAGCGTAGGGGGGCAGTACAATGAGCAGTTCTTC
TRBV4-3	NA	few	TRBJ2-7	CASSQEWSPLGYEQYF	TGCGCCAGCAGCCAAGAATGGTCCCCCCTCGGTTACGAGCAGTACTTC
TRBV27	NA	NA	TRBJ2-2	CASSLYRRDSSRELFF	TGTGCCAGCAGTTTATATCGCCGTGACTCGTCCCGGGAGCTGTTTTTT
TRBV28	NA	few	TRBJ1-2	CASSRGNYGYTF	TGTGCCAGCAGTAGAGGGAACTATGGCTACACCTTC
TRBV29-1	NA	few	TRBJ2-7	CSVEDRGIEQYF	TGCAGCGTTGAAGACCGGGGTATCGAGCAGTACTTC
TRBV19	NA	NA	TRBJ2-1	CASSIDGGRGNEQFF	TGTGCCAGTAGTATAGACGGGGGACGGGGTAATGAGCAGTTCTTC
TRBV7-3	TRBD2	few	TRBJ2-1	CASSLTSGGYNEQFF	TGTGCCAGCAGCTTAACTAGCGGGGGCTACAATGAGCAGTTCTTC
TRBV2	NA	few	TRBJ2-2	CASSSRTDLTGELFF	TGTGCCAGCAGCTCACGGACAGATCTCACCGGGGAGCTGTTTTTT
TRBV7-9	NA	few	TRBJ2-2	CASSLMANTGELFF	TGTGCCAGCAGCTTAATGGCGAACACCGGGGAGCTGTTTTTT
TRBV29-1	NA	NA	TRBJ2-4	CSVVGRQAKNIQYF	TGCAGCGTTGTCGGCAGGCAAGCCAAAAACATTCAGTACTTC
TRBV10-3	NA	few	TRBJ2-7	CAISEFGYEQYF	TGTGCCATCAGTGAGTTCGGCTACGAGCAGTACTTC
TRBV6-5	TRBD1	NA	TRBJ2-7	CASRLQGQGLYEQYF	TGTGCCAGCAGACTGCAGGGACAGGGTCTCTACGAGCAGTACTTC
TRBV7-6	TRBD2	NA	TRBJ2-7	CASSLGAAGGDEQYF	TGTGCCAGCAGCTTAGGGGCAGCGGGAGGGGACGAGCAGTACTTC
TRBV5-5	NA	NA	TRBJ2-2	CASSGPQRGRATGELFF	TGTGCCAGCAGCGGCCCTCAAAGGGGTCGAGCCACCGGGGAGCTGTTTTTT
TRBV7-9	NA	few	TRBJ2-1	CASSRGGPLTYNEQFF	TGTGCCAGCAGCCGCGGCGGTCCACTGACTTACAATGAGCAGTTCTTC
TRBV19	NA	few	TRBJ2-2	CASTAGLMTGELFF	TGTGCCAGTACTGCAGGGTTGATGACCGGGGAGCTGTTTTTT
TRBV28	NA	NA	TRBJ2-1	CASTSPYNEQFF	TGTGCCAGTACTAGTCCCTACAATGAGCAGTTCTTC
TRBV5-1	TRBD1	few	TRBJ2-5	CASSLAGQGKETQYF	TGCGCCAGCAGCTTGGCCGGACAGGGAAAGGAGACCCAGTACTTC
TRBV7-8	TRBD2	few	TRBJ2-3	CASSQEGLVGTDTQYF	TGTGCCAGCAGCCAGGAAGGACTAGTTGGAACGGATACGCAGTATTTT
TRBV5-6	NA	few	TRBJ2-7	CASSFIATSYEQYF	TGTGCCAGCAGCTTCATAGCGACCTCCTACGAGCAGTACTTC
TRBV19	NA	few	TRBJ2-2	CASSQFLGTGELFF	TGTGCCAGTAGTCAGTTTTTAGGCACCGGGGAGCTGTTTTTT
TRBV7-6	NA	few	TRBJ2-3	CASSFHARLRTDTQYF	TGTGCCAGCAGCTTCCACGCGCGACTACGCACAGATACGCAGTATTTT
TRBV4-2	NA	few	TRBJ1-1	CASSQHRAATEAFF	TGTGCCAGCAGCCAACACAGGGCCGCCACTGAAGCTTTCTTT
TRBV4-3	NA	few	TRBJ2-6	CASSQSSGANVLTF	TGCGCCAGCAGCCAAAGCTCTGGGGCCAACGTCCTGACTTTC
TRBV18	TRBD1	NA	TRBJ1-1	CASSRGTGGLGTEAFF	TGTGCCAGCTCACGCGGGACAGGGGGATTGGGGACTGAAGCTTTCTTT
TRBV28	NA	few	TRBJ2-7	CASSKGTYEQYF	TGTGCCAGCAGTAAAGGGACCTACGAGCAGTACTTC
TRBV5-4	TRBD1	few	TRBJ1-2	CASSPTGGGSGPYGYTF	TGTGCCAGCAGCCCCACTGGAGGGGGCTCAGGTCCCTATGGCTACACCTTC
TRBV5-1	TRBD2	NA	TRBJ2-7	CASSLGAGGPDEQYF	TGCGCCAGCAGCTTAGGAGCGGGAGGGCCCGACGAGCAGTACTTC
TRBV5-1	NA	NA	TRBJ2-6	CASSQVMSGANVLTF	TGCGCCAGCAGCCAAGTCATGTCTGGGGCCAACGTCCTGACTTTC
TRBV28	NA	NA	TRBJ2-2	CASLNRVGELFF	TGTGCCAGTCTTAACAGGGTGGGGGAGCTGTTTTTT
TRBV7-9	TRBD2	few	TRBJ2-3	CASISSGRAGGENTDTQYF	TGTGCCAGCATATCAAGCGGGAGGGCAGGTGGAGAGAACACAGATACGCAGTATTTT
TRBV29-1	TRBD1	few	TRBJ1-1	CSVGDRPLHTEAFF	TGCAGCGTTGGGGACAGGCCCCTCCACACTGAAGCTTTCTTT